This entry concerns a single TCR beta chain. This clonotype appeared a few times. Which antigen it targets is not known. Within one base of it there is no much larger clone, and no base qualities were kept. A case-control design nested within a healthcare worker cohort in London, UK, was used, with weekly nasopharyngeal swab PCR tests and blood sampling performed. Healthcare workers were enrolled in the week of the UK lockdown, from 23 to 31 March 2020, and were followed every week for up to roughly 16 weeks. The library came from 5' RACE. TCRdb records NextSeq 500 as the sequencer. Unique molecular identifiers were attached to individual cDNA molecules in the TCR library protocol so that sequencing error and PCR bias could be corrected. Both TCR alpha and beta chains were sequenced, and tight co-correlation was observed between alpha and beta sequence abundances in each sample. The original methods were these. V gene, J gene and CDR3 annotation of TCR sequences was performed with Decombinator V4. TCRs were defined as expanded if a significant change between any two time points was detected under a Poisson model with p below 0.0001. TCR abundances were normalised to the total number of TCRs sequenced per sample and were expressed as counts per million. TRAV1-2 paired with TRAJ12, TRAJ20 or TRAJ33 defined MAIT TCRs, while TRAV10 paired with TRAJ18 defined iNKT TCRs. VDJdb, accessed 1 November 2021, was searched for CMV, EBV and SARS-CoV-2 annotated TCRs, with TCRs annotated for multiple antigens excluded. TCRdb reran the public reads through fastp at Q25 and MiXCR, keeping productive beta chains. For every CDR3 protein sequence, its rows merge into one entry that carries the most common genes and DNA. For this entry, the V and J calls and clone size follow TCRdb and not the study's own pipeline. This sample holds tens of thousands of distinct CDR3 sequences; about 13% were observed only once. Clones ranked in the top ten supply roughly 8.3% of the sample.

According to the germline V gene (reference sequence), CDR1 reads DFQATT and CDR2 reads SNEGSKA. At the junction V is shortened by 3 bases and J by 9 bases, with 18 bases in between. From cysteine to phenylalanine, the CDR3 is 14 amino acids long. The retained sequence is limited to the CDR3, 42 bases, with the frame set at the first base. This entry is derived from a study of early T cells in non-severe SARS-CoV-2 infection (dated by TCRdb to the early 2020s). Describing the broader study: Bulk RNA from unsorted whole blood was used for TCR sequencing, so alpha and beta chains could not be paired. The paper as a whole reports these results and caveats: VDJdb matching was skewed toward anti-spike CD8 responses and likely underestimated virus-specific expansions, missing private and CD4 specificities.

The sequence derives from an adult who was a healthcare worker with PCR-confirmed SARS-CoV-2 infection or an uninfected control (not recorded which). Source material: whole blood. The V and J genes are TRBV20-1 and TRBJ2-4; the D segment could be TRBD1, given 6 matching bases. DNA sequence: TGCAGTGCTAGGGCAACACAGGGTTTGATCATTCAGTACTTC. This gives the protein CSARATQGLIIQYF.